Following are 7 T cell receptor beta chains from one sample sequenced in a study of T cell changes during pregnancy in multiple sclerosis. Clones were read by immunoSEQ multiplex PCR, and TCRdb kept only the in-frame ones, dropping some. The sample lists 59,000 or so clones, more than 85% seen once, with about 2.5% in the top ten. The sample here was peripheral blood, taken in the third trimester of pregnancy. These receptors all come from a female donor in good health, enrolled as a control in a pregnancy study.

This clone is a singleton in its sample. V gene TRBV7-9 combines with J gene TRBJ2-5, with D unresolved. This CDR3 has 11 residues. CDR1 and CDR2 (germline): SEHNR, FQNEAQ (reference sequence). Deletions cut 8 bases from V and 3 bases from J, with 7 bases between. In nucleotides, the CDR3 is TGTGCCAGCTTGAGCGAAGAGACCCAGTACTTC. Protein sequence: CASLSEETQYF.

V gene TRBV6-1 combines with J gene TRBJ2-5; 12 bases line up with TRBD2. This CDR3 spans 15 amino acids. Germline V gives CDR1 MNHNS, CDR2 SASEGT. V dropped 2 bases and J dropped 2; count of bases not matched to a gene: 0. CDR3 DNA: TGTGCCAGCAGTGAACTAGCGGGAGGGCAAGAGACCCAGTACTTC. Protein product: CASSELAGGQETQYF.

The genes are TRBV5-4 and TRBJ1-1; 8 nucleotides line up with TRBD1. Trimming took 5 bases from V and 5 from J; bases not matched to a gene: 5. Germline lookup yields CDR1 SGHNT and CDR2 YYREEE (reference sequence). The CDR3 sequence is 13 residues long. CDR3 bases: TGTGCCAGCAGTTCGGACAGGGAGACTGAAGCTTTCTTT. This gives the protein CASSSDRETEAFF. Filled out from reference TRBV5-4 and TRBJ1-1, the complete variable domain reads ETGVTQSPTHLIKTRGQQVTLRCSSQSGHNTVSWYQQALGQGPQFIFQYYREEENGRGNFPPRFSGLQFPNYSSELNVNALELDDSALYLCASSSDRETEAFFGQGTRLTVV.

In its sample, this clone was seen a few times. The chain's CDR3 is CASSVSGGFYGYTF. CDR3 nucleotides: TGTGCCAGCAGCGTATCCGGGGGATTCTATGGCTACACCTTC. The chain carries TRBV7-2 and TRBJ1-2; D might be TRBD1 (5 bases). The CDR3 is 14 residues long. The germline CDR1 and CDR2 sequences are SGHTA and FQGNSA. Trimming cost V 5 bases and J 4 bases, with 14 bases left between them.

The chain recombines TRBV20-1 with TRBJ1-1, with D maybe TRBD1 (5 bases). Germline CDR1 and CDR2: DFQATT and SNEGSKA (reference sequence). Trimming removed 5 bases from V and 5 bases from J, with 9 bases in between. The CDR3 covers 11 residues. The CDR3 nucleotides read TGCAGTGCTCCCGGGGGGACTGAAGCTTTCTTT. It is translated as CSAPGGTEAFF.

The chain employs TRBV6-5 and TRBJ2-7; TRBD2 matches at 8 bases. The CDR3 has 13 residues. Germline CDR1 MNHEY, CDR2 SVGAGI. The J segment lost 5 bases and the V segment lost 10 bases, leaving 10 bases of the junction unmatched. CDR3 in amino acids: CATARGGHDEQYF. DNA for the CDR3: TGTGCCACTGCTCGGGGGGGTCACGACGAGCAGTACTTC.

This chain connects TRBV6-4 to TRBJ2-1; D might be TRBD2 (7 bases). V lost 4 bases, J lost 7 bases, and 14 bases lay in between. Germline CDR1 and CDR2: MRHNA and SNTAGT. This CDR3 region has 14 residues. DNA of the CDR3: TGTGCCAGCAGTGTGATCGGGGGGCTGAATGAGCAGTTCTTC. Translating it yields CASSVIGGLNEQFF.